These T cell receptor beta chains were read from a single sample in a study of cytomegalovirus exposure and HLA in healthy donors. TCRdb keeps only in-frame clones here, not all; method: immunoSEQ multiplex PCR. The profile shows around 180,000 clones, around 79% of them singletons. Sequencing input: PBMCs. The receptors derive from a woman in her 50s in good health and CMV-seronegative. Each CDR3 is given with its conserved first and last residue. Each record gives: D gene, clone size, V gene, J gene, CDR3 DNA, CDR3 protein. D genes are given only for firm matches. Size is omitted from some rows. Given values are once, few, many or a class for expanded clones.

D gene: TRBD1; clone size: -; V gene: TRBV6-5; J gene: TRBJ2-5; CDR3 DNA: TGTGCCAGCAGTCAGACGCCCGGGACAGGGATGTACTTC; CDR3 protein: CASSQTPGTGMYF
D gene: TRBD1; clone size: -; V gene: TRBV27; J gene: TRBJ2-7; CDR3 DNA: TGTGCCAGCAGTTTATCCCAGACAGGGTCCCACGAGCAGTACTTC; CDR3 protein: CASSLSQTGSHEQYF
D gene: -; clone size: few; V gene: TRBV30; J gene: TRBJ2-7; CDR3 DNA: TGTGCCTTGGAGCCGAGAGGAGGTTTGGCCGAGCAGTACTTC; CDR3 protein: CALEPRGGLAEQYF
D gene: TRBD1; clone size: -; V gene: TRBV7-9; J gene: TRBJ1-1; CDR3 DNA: TGTGCCAGCAGGGGACAGGGTGGCACTGAAGCTTTCTTT; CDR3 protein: CASRGQGGTEAFF
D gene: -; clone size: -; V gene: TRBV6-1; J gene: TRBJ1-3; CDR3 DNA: TGTGCCAGCAGGGGAGGTGGAAACACCATATATTTT; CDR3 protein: CASRGGGNTIYF
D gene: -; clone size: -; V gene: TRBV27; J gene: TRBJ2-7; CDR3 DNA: TGTGCCAGCAGTTCCACCTACGAGCAGTACTTC; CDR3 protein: CASSSTYEQYF
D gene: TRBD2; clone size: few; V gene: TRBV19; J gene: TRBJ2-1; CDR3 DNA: TGTGCCAGTAGCCTAACTAGCGGACAATACAATGAGCAGTTCTTC; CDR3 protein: CASSLTSGQYNEQFF
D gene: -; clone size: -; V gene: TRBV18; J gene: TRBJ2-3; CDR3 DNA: TGTGCCAGCTCACCAGCGGGCACAGATACGCAGTATTTT; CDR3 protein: CASSPAGTDTQYF
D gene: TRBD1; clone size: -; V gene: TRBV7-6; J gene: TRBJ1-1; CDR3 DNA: TGTGCCAGCAGCCCTGGACAGGGTATGTTCCCTGAAGCTTTCTTT; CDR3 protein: CASSPGQGMFPEAFF
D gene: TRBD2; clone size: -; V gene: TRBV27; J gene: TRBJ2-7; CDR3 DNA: TGTGCCAGCAGTTTATGGGCTAGCGGATACGAGCAGTACTTC; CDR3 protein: CASSLWASGYEQYF
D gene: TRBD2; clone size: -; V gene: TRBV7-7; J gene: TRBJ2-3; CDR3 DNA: TGTGCCAGCAGCCCAGGACTAGCGGGAGTATCAAATACGCAGTATTTT; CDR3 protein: CASSPGLAGVSNTQYF
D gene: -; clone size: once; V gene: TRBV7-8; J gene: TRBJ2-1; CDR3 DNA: TGTGCCAGCAGCACAGGATACGCGTGGGAGCAGTTCTTC; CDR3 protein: CASSTGYAWEQFF
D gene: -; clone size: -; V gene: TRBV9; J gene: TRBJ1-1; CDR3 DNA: TGTGCCAGCAGTCCGGAGGGAGCGGGGGGCACTGAAGCTTTCTTT; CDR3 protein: CASSPEGAGGTEAFF
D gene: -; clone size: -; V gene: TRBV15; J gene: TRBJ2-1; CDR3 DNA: TGTGCCACCAGCAGAGATCCTGGCGGGTTTGACAATGAGCAGTTCTTC; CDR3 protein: CATSRDPGGFDNEQFF
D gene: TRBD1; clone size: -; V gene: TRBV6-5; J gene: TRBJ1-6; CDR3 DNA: TGTGCCAGCAGTTCCCCGGGACAGTCGGTTTCACCCCTCCACTTT; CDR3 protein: CASSSPGQSVSPLHF
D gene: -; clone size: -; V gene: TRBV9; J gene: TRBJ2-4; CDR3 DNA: TGTGCCAGCAGCGTAGGGGGCCCCGGATTTGGTGGGAACATTCAGTACTTC; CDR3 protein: CASSVGGPGFGGNIQYF
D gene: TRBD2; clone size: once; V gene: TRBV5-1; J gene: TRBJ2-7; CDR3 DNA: TGCGCCAGCAGCTGGGGGACTAGCGGGACCTACGAGCAGTACTTC; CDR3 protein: CASSWGTSGTYEQYF
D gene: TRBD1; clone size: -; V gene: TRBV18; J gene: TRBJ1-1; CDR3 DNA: TGTGCCAGCTCCCCACGTTCAGCGGGACAGGGGAACACTGAAGCTTTCTTT; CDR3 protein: CASSPRSAGQGNTEAFF
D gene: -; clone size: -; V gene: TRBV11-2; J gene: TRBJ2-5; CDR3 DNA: TGTGCCAGCAGCAAACTCCCCGGGATGGCGGAAGAGACCCAGTACTTC; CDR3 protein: CASSKLPGMAEETQYF
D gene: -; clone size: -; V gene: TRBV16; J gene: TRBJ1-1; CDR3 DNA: TGTGCCAGCAGCCTAGAGGAGCCTGGAGGTGAAGCTTTCTTT; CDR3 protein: CASSLEEPGGEAFF
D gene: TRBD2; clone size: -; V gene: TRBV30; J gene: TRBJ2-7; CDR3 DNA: TGTGCCTGGAGTGGACTAGCGGGGTACGAGCAGTACTTC; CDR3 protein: CAWSGLAGYEQYF
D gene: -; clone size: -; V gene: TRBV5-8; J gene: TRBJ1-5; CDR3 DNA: TGTGCCAGCAGCGCTCGGGGGGATCAGCCCCAGCATTTT; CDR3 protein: CASSARGDQPQHF